Many counts were recorded for the clone carrying this T cell receptor beta chain. This sample was taken from a study of T cell repertoires in cytomegalovirus infection. Whole-study context: CMV infection and matching HLA type were both indicated by public TCR beta signatures.

One entry per CDR3 protein results from TCRdb running MiXCR on the reads. Of about 140,000 distinct CDR3 sequences listed, 5.5% to 8% are singletons. Input material: PBMCs. This clonotype was sampled from a human donor in good health (CMV status not recorded). Some clones in this sample may be carry-over from other donors' samples.

The CDR3 sequence is CAISEVAGTNTGELFF. The DNA of the CDR3 is TGTGCCATCAGTGAAGTAGCGGGGACGAACACCGGGGAGCTGTTTTTT. The chain carries TRBV10-3 and TRBJ2-2; TRBD2 matches 8 bases. Germline CDR1 is ENHRY and CDR2 is SYGVKD. The ends lost 3 bases at V and 0 bases at J; junction bases unmatched: 3. The CDR3 totals 16 residues.